One and the same sample provided the 23 T cell receptor beta chains below, sequenced in a study of T cell repertoires in ileal Crohn's disease. Produced via immunoSEQ multiplex PCR; TCRdb's table is partial and in-frame only. The data hold about 570 clones, with 70% to 90% observed a single time. Material for sequencing was ileal tissue. All receptors come from an adult with Crohn's disease.

The chain has TRBV2 and TRBJ1-2; D ambiguous. The germline CDR1 and CDR2 sequences are SNHLY and FYNNEI. Trimming cost V 3 bases and J 4 bases, with 15 bases left between them. CDR3 length: 15 amino acids. For the CDR3, the DNA is TGTGCCAGCAGTGATACGAACAGCCTCGGCTATGGCTACACCTTC. Residues: CASSDTNSLGYGYTF.

The gene calls are TRBV10-1 and TRBJ2-7; 10 positions agree with TRBD1. CDR1 and CDR2 from the germline V gene are WNHNN and SYGVQD (reference sequence). This CDR3 is built from 12 residues. V was clipped by 7 bases and J by 6 bases; unmatched bases: 3. CDR3 residues: CASTGTGAEQYF. The DNA for the CDR3 is TGCGCCAGCACTGGGACAGGGGCCGAGCAGTACTTC.

The CDR3 bases are TGTGCCAGCAGCCCGCACATAGCGGGGGGGCTAGATACGCAGTATTTT. This encodes CASSPHIAGGLDTQYF. This sequence joins TRBV9 and TRBJ2-3; 11 bases agree with TRBD2. The V and J ends lost 4 bases and 5 bases, in that order; junction bases with no gene match: 9. Germline lookup yields CDR1 SGDLS and CDR2 YYNGEE. The CDR3 loop spans 16 amino acids.

The J gene is TRBJ1-3, the V gene TRBV5-1, with D maybe TRBD1 (5 bases). Germline V CDR1 and CDR2: SGHRS, YFSETQ. The V and J ends lost 2 bases and 0 bases respectively, with 6 bases between them. This CDR3 spans 14 amino acids. CDR3 loop: CASSFDSSGNTIYF. The CDR3 bases are TGCGCCAGCAGCTTCGACAGCTCTGGAAACACCATATATTTT.

The chain employs TRBV7-2 and TRBJ1-4, with 8 bases that match TRBD1. This CDR3 spans 18 amino acids. Germline V gene lookup returns CDR1 SGHTA and CDR2 FQGNSA. V lost 3 bases and J lost 6; bases outside the gene matches: 15. CDR3 loop: CASSLLRQGLAPDEKLFF. The CDR3 nucleotides are TGTGCCAGCAGCTTGCTTCGACAGGGGCTGGCGCCTGATGAAAAACTGTTTTTT.

This clone was detected only a few times. The chain combines TRBV7-2 with TRBJ1-2, with D maybe TRBD1 (6 bases). V dropped 1 base and J dropped 8 bases, with 20 bases sitting between them. CDR1 and CDR2 (germline): SGHTA, FQGNSA. The CDR3 has 16 residues. The CDR3 bases are TGTGCCAGCAGCTTAGGTAATGGCGGGGGCGCGAGCGGCTACACCTTC. Its translation is CASSLGNGGGASGYTF.

The CDR3 nucleotides read TGTGCCAGCAGCCCTTGGGGGGGCACTGAAGCTTTCTTT. Translated, it gives CASSPWGGTEAFF. The V gene is TRBV9, the J gene TRBJ1-1; D might be TRBD1 (5 bases). The CDR3 loop spans 13 amino acids. V lost 4 bases, J lost 4 bases, and 11 bases lay in between. Germline CDR1 SGDLS, CDR2 YYNGEE. Filled out from reference TRBV9 and TRBJ1-1, the complete variable domain reads DSGVTQTPKHLITATGQRVTLRCSPRSGDLSVYWYQQSLDQGLQFLIQYYNGEERAKGNILERFSAQQFPDLHSELNLSSLELGDSALYFCASSPWGGTEAFFGQGTRLTVV.

This clone was observed a single time. The genes are TRBV6-4 and TRBJ2-7; 7 bases map to TRBD2. V lost 7 bases and J lost 3; bases outside the gene matches: 12. Per the germline V gene, CDR1 is MRHNA and CDR2 is SNTAGT. This CDR3 region has 15 residues. Here the CDR3 reads CASTYLIKRGYEQYV. In DNA form, the CDR3 reads TGTGCCAGCACATACCTAATAAAGCGGGGCTACGAGCAGTACGTC.

This clone showed up just a few times. The chain carries TRBV11-2 and TRBJ2-7; possibly TRBD1 for D (5 bases). The CDR3 length is 15 residues. Germline lookup yields CDR1 SGHAT and CDR2 FQNNGV. The V and J ends lost 4 bases and 5 bases respectively, with 18 bases between them. Written as DNA, the CDR3 is TGTGCCAGCAGCTACAGGTCCCTTTACCCCGACGAGCAGTACTTC. This gives the protein CASSYRSLYPDEQYF.

This rearrangement joins TRBV4-1 to TRBJ2-2; D unclear. Trimming took off 3 bases at V and 0 bases at J, with 2 bases between the two ends. Germline CDR1 and CDR2: MGHRA and YSYEKL. The CDR3 runs 13 residues. The CDR3 loop is CASSHTNTGELFF. The CDR3 DNA is TGCGCCAGCAGCCACACGAACACCGGGGAGCTGTTTTTT.

This chain links TRBV27 with TRBJ2-7; possibly TRBD2 for D (7 bases). CDR3 length: 16 residues. From germline, CDR1 is MNHEY and CDR2 SMNVEV (reference sequence). Trimming pared 5 bases from V and 2 bases from J, leaving 19 bases between. The CDR3 coding sequence is TGTGCCAGCAGTCTAGGGTGGGGGGGGCAGGCCTACGAGCAGTACTTC. Amino acid sequence: CASSLGWGGQAYEQYF.

The CDR3 DNA reads as TGTGCCAGCAGTGCGACTAGCGTGAGCAATGAGCAGTTCTTC. This encodes CASSATSVSNEQFF. The genes are TRBV2 and TRBJ2-1, with 8 bases matching TRBD2. V gave up 4 bases and J gave up 6 bases; unmatched junction bases: 5. The CDR3 contains 14 residues. Germline V gene sequence: CDR1 SNHLY, CDR2 FYNNEI.

The V gene is TRBV9, the J gene TRBJ1-1, with TRBD1 as a possible D gene (6 bases). V lost 4 bases and J 5 bases, leaving 15 bases between the germline ends. This CDR3 spans 14 amino acids. Germline CDR1 and CDR2: SGDLS and YYNGEE. The CDR3 coding sequence is TGTGCCAGCAGCCCCCGGGGGGCGAAGACTGAAGCTTTCTTT. Translation gives CASSPRGAKTEAFF.

V is TRBV14 and J is TRBJ1-1, with a weak D call TRBD1 (5 bases). This CDR3 contains 15 residues. V dropped 1 base and J dropped 3 bases, with 12 bases sitting between them. The germline V gene has CDR1 SGHDN and CDR2 FVKESK. The CDR3 DNA follows: TGTGCCAGCAGCCAAGCTAGGGGCTGGGACACTGAAGCTTTCTTT. As protein: CASSQARGWDTEAFF. Full variable domain (remainder filled in from reference TRBV14 and TRBJ1-1): EAGVTQFPSHSVIEKGQTVTLRCDPISGHDNLYWYRRVMGKEIKFLLHFVKESKQDESGMPNNRFLAERTGGTYSTLKVQPAELEDSGVYFCASSQARGWDTEAFFGQGTRLTVV.

This clone was seen a single time. Here the CDR3 reads CASSYSGTGGPDTQYF. The CDR3 bases are TGTGCCAGCAGTTACTCGGGGACAGGGGGCCCAGATACGCAGTATTTT. The V gene is TRBV6-6, the J gene TRBJ2-3; 12 bases line up with TRBD1. Looked up from germline, CDR1 is MNHNY and CDR2 is SVGAGI (reference sequence). The CDR3 length is 16 residues. J gave up 4 bases and V 0 bases, and 2 bases lay outside the gene matches.

The rearrangement uses TRBV9 and TRBJ2-2; unclear D gene. In germline, CDR1 is SGDLS, CDR2 YYNGEE. The CDR3 spans 14 residues. The V end lost 4 bases, the J end lost 1 base, and 8 bases lay between the germline ends. CDR3 DNA sequence: TGTGCCAGCAGCCCTAGACTGAACACCGGGGAGCTGTTTTTT. Protein sequence: CASSPRLNTGELFF.

The chain employs TRBV12-1 and TRBJ2-7; TRBD2 is the table's D call and was not checked against the DNA. TRBV12-1 is a pseudogene segment. The CDR3 spans 14 residues. The CDR3 bases are TGTGCCAGGGCTAGGACTCGGGGAGTCTACGAGCAGTACGTC. Its protein product is CARARTRGVYEQYV.

A single count supports this clone. DNA of the CDR3: TGCGCCAGCAGCCTCGAGCGGGGGGGCCAAGAGACCCAGTACTTC. Protein sequence: CASSLERGGQETQYF. The chain employs TRBV4-3 and TRBJ2-5; 10 nucleotides match TRBD2. V trimming: 4 bases; J trimming: 1 base; junction bases outside the gene matches: 3. Germline CDR1 is LGHNA and CDR2 is YSLEER. CDR3 length: 15 residues.

The J gene is TRBJ2-3, the V gene TRBV9; no firm D call. Germline loops: CDR1 SGDLS, CDR2 YYNGEE. The CDR3 sequence is 15 residues long. V gave up 0 bases and J gave up 0 bases, with 8 bases separating them. Here the CDR3 DNA reads TGTGCCAGCAGCGTAGGTCCAACTAGCACAGATACGCAGTATTTT. Its translation: CASSVGPTSTDTQYF.

This clone is a singleton in its sample. V usage is TRBV28 and J usage is TRBJ2-1, with D maybe TRBD1 (5 bases). The CDR3 covers 17 residues. V dropped 6 bases and J dropped 7 bases, with 25 bases sitting between them. Germline V gene lookup returns CDR1 MDHEN and CDR2 SYDVKM. CDR3 protein: CASSIFQGRGRGNEQFF. CDR3 sequence (DNA): TGTGCCAGCAGCATTTTCCAGGGCAGAGGAAGGGGTAATGAGCAGTTCTTC.

The rearrangement joins TRBV29-1 to TRBJ2-1; perhaps TRBD2 as D (5 bases). Germline V gene lookup returns CDR1 SQVTM and CDR2 ANQGSEA. This CDR3 region has 13 residues. Trimming left V 5 bases short and J 5 bases short, with 13 bases between. The CDR3 DNA sequence: TGCAGCGTTAACGTCGCGGGTGACAATGAGCAGTTCTTC. It translates to CSVNVAGDNEQFF.

V is TRBV9 and J is TRBJ2-1, with a weak D call TRBD1 (6 bases). V lost 3 bases and J 5 bases, leaving 12 bases between the germline ends. The CDR3 is 14 amino acids. From germline, CDR1 is SGDLS and CDR2 YYNGEE. This CDR3 is CASSGLRDNNEQFF. CDR3 sequence (DNA): TGTGCCAGCAGCGGTCTCCGGGACAACAATGAGCAGTTCTTC.

The chain joins TRBV9 to TRBJ2-1; D unclear. CDR1 is SGDLS, CDR2 YYNGEE, per germline. This CDR3 spans 12 amino acids. The ends were cut back, 0 bases at V and 8 bases at J, with 6 bases in the middle. DNA of the CDR3: TGTGCCAGCAGCGTAGACCAGTATGAGCAGTTCTTC. This gives the protein CASSVDQYEQFF.